Below are 32 T cell receptor beta chains sequenced from a single sample in a study of vaccination and CD4 T cells after COVID-19 (dated 2022 in TCRdb). These receptors have no identified antigens. The intended sense of this specimen's treatment or condition label: roughly ten-day PBMC culture with coronavirus spike peptide pools or control peptides (ViraFEST assay). Library creation used PCR. For sequencing, an Illumina iSeq 100 was employed. DNA from cultured CD4+ T cells underwent TCR sequencing with the Oncomine TCR Beta short-read assay at the Johns Hopkins FTIC core. The public sequencing data were trimmed at Q25 with fastp and processed into clonotypes with MiXCR by TCRdb, which kept only in-frame beta chains. One record per CDR3 amino acid sequence lists the most common genes and DNA. Within this sample are tens of thousands of distinct CDR3 sequences, with around 62% of them counted one time only. 7.8% of the sample comes from the top ten.

The sample taken for sequencing was CD4+ T cells from blood, cultured in vitro. These receptors came from a human donor who had recovered from COVID-19.

V gene TRBV19 combines with J gene TRBJ1-6, with a possible D match to TRBD1 (6 bases). The V gene's germline CDR1 is LNHDA and CDR2 SQIVND (reference sequence). The CDR3 consists of 12 residues. Trimming took 9 bases from V and 10 from J, leaving 13 bases between them. The CDR3 here is CASREGGSPLHF. The CDR3 DNA sequence: TGTGCCAGCAGAGAGGGGGGATCACCCCTCCACTTT.

J is TRBJ2-2 and V is TRBV7-9; TRBD1 matches at 8 bases. V lost 1 base and J lost 9; bases outside the gene matches: 16. Germline CDR1 is SEHNR and CDR2 is FQNEAQ (reference sequence). The CDR3 runs to 18 residues. The CDR3 spells CASSLDRTGTLGFRELFF. The CDR3, as DNA: TGTGCCAGCAGCTTAGACAGGACAGGGACATTGGGATTCCGGGAGCTGTTTTTT.

The chain employs TRBV29-1 and TRBJ2-7, with 13 bases aligning to TRBD2. V was pared by 7 bases and J by 5 bases, with 5 bases of the junction left unmatched. The CDR3 spans 13 residues. Germline V gives CDR1 SQVTM, CDR2 ANQGSEA. Here the CDR3 DNA reads TGCAGCGCCAGGACTAGCGGGAGACACGAGCAGTACTTC. Protein: CSARTSGRHEQYF.

V and J are TRBV6-2 or TRBV6-3 and TRBJ1-5; D is perhaps TRBD1 (5 bases). CDR1 and CDR2 from the germline V gene are MNHEY and SVGEGT. V lost 2 bases to trimming and J lost 1 base, with 9 bases between them. This CDR3 comprises 15 residues. The CDR3 sequence is CASSYAGVSNQPQHF. The CDR3 DNA follows: TGTGCCAGCAGTTACGCGGGGGTGAGCAATCAGCCCCAGCATTTT.

This clonotype turned up a few times. This chain links TRBV24-1 with TRBJ1-5; D remains ambiguous. V lost 5 bases, J lost 3 bases, and 13 bases lay in between. This CDR3 has 15 residues. Germline loops: CDR1 KGHDR, CDR2 SFDVKD. CDR3 region: CATSGTESPNQPQHF. The CDR3 DNA follows: TGTGCCACCAGTGGGACGGAGAGCCCCAATCAGCCCCAGCATTTT.

The V gene is TRBV7-2, the J gene TRBJ2-5; D gene ambiguous. CDR1 is SGHTA, CDR2 FQGNSA, per germline. The CDR3 consists of 11 residues. V was cut by 0 bases and J by 5 bases, with 1 base left in between. DNA for the CDR3: TGTGCCAGCAGCTTAGCCGAGACCCAGTACTTC. Protein product: CASSLAETQYF. The full variable domain, completed using reference TRBV7-2 and TRBJ2-5, is GAGVSQSPSNKVTEKGKDVELRCDPISGHTALYWYRQSLGQGLEFLIYFQGNSAPDKSGLPSDRFSAERTGGSVSTLTIQRTQQEDSAVYLCASSLAETQYFGPGTRLLVL.

The rearrangement joins TRBV5-6 to TRBJ2-5, with D hard to call. The length of the CDR3 is 15 residues. V gave up 0 bases and J gave up 2 bases, with 11 bases separating them. Germline V CDR1 and CDR2: SGHDT, YYEEEE. The CDR3 coding sequence is TGTGCCAGCAGCTTGGCGCGGCGGTCTCAAGAGACCCAGTACTTC. It is translated as CASSLARRSQETQYF. The full variable domain, rest sourced from reference TRBV5-6 and TRBJ2-5, is DAGVTQSPTHLIKTRGQQVTLRCSPKSGHDTVSWYQQALGQGPQFIFQYYEEEERQRGNFPDRFSGHQFPNYSSELNVNALLLGDSALYLCASSLARRSQETQYFGPGTRLLVL.

V is TRBV20-1 and J is TRBJ1-3; D possibly corresponds to TRBD1 (6 bases). Germline CDR1 and CDR2: DFQATT and SNEGSKA (reference sequence). The CDR3 has 16 residues. Deletions cut 1 base from V and 0 bases from J, with 13 bases between. The CDR3 DNA is TGCAGTGCTAGAGCTGGACAGTTTCACTCTGGAAACACCATATATTTT. It translates to CSARAGQFHSGNTIYF.

The rearrangement uses TRBV5-4 and TRBJ2-7, with TRBD1 matching 10 bases. Per germline, CDR1 SGHNT and CDR2 YYREEE (reference sequence). The CDR3 extends over 14 amino acids. Germline trimming cut 0 bases from V and 9 bases from J; bases unmatched to any gene: 6. CDR3 coding DNA: TGTGCCAGCAGCTTGGAAGGACAGGGGGGATTGCAGTACTTC. This gives the protein CASSLEGQGGLQYF.

This chain joins TRBV6-1 and TRBJ1-2, with TRBD1 as a possible D gene (6 bases). Germline values: CDR1 MNHNS, CDR2 SASEGT. Trimming cost V 2 bases and J 4 bases, with 17 bases left between them. There are 16 residues in the CDR3. CDR3 sequence reads: CASSERSGGGGYGYTF. The CDR3 DNA reads as TGTGCCAGCAGTGAAAGGTCGGGGGGCGGAGGCTATGGCTACACCTTC.

In this sample, this clonotype turned up a few times. The chain has TRBV6-1 and TRBJ1-1; 7 bases are a match to TRBD1. The CDR3 has 16 residues. Germline assignment: CDR1 MNHNS and CDR2 SASEGT. Trimming removed 6 bases from V and 0 bases from J; junction bases left unmatched: 10. CDR3 protein: CASRTQQGSMNTEAFF. CDR3 in DNA: TGTGCCAGCAGGACTCAACAGGGGTCCATGAACACTGAAGCTTTCTTT.

The V gene is TRBV6-1, the J gene TRBJ1-5, with D possibly TRBD1 on 5 matching bases. The ends were cut back, 7 bases at V and 6 bases at J, with 13 bases in the middle. This CDR3 comprises 13 residues. CDR1 is MNHNS, CDR2 SASEGT, per germline. This CDR3 reads CASTRGGGQPQHF. The CDR3, as DNA: TGTGCCAGCACGCGCGGGGGGGGTCAGCCCCAGCATTTT.

This clonotype came up a few times. This chain links TRBV20-1 with TRBJ1-6; the D gene is possibly TRBD1 (5 bases). Trimming cost V 6 bases and J 7 bases, with 13 bases left between them. The CDR3 is 13 residues long. Germline loops: CDR1 DFQATT, CDR2 SNEGSKA (reference sequence). The CDR3 protein is CSAGGRFNSPLHF. CDR3 coding DNA: TGCAGTGCGGGGGGACGGTTCAATTCACCCCTCCACTTT.

This clonotype was observed a handful of times. CDR3 sequence: CASILGHYSNQPQHF. For the CDR3, the DNA is TGTGCCAGCATCTTAGGACACTATAGCAATCAGCCCCAGCATTTT. The chain employs TRBV6-1 and TRBJ1-5, with D perhaps matching TRBD1 (5 bases). From germline, CDR1 is MNHNS and CDR2 SASEGT. The CDR3 has 15 residues. The ends were cut back, 7 bases at V and 0 bases at J, with 13 bases in the middle.

The J gene is TRBJ1-5, the V gene TRBV20-1; maybe TRBD1 (5 bases). Germline V gives CDR1 DFQATT, CDR2 SNEGSKA (reference sequence). The CDR3 covers 15 residues. The V end lost 1 base, the J end lost 7 bases, and 17 bases lay between the germline ends. CDR3 DNA sequence: TGCAGTGCTAGAGCCAGGGCCCCCTCGGAGCAGCCCCAGCATTTT. It codes for CSARARAPSEQPQHF.

The V call is TRBV20-1, the J call TRBJ1-4; 9 nucleotides align to TRBD1. The CDR3 is made up of 12 amino acids. Germline loops: CDR1 DFQATT, CDR2 SNEGSKA (reference sequence). J lost 7 bases, V lost 5 bases, and 2 bases had no gene match. The DNA of the CDR3 is TGCAGTGCTGGGACAGGGATTGAAAAACTGTTTTTT. It translates to CSAGTGIEKLFF.

This clonotype was seen only a few times. CDR3 sequence (DNA): TGTGCCAGCAGTCCTTTCGAGGCTGGGGGGGGAGAGACCCAGTACTTC. The encoded protein is CASSPFEAGGGETQYF. The chain recombines TRBV7-2 with TRBJ2-5, with 7 nucleotides matching TRBD2. Germline V lookup: CDR1 SGHTA, CDR2 FQGNSA. CDR3 length: 16 amino acids. The V segment lost 6 bases and the J segment 4 bases; nucleotides outside the gene matches: 14. The variable domain in full, completed from reference TRBV7-2 and TRBJ2-5, reads GAGVSQSPSNKVTEKGKDVELRCDPISGHTALYWYRQSLGQGLEFLIYFQGNSAPDKSGLPSDRFSAERTGGSVSTLTIQRTQQEDSAVYLCASSPFEAGGGETQYFGPGTRLLVL.

The DNA for the CDR3 is TGTGCCAGTAGTGGGTCCGACAGGGGGCGTACCGAGCAGTACTTC. This gives the protein CASSGSDRGRTEQYF. The V gene is TRBV19, the J gene TRBJ2-7, with 10 bases that match TRBD1. Looked up from germline, CDR1 is LNHDA and CDR2 is SQIVND (reference sequence). The CDR3 covers 15 residues. With 5 bases clipped from V and 6 bases from J, the junction kept 10 bases outside the gene matches.

The chain carries TRBV28 and TRBJ1-1, with 7 bases matching TRBD1. Trimming took 5 bases from V and 5 from J; bases not matched to a gene: 8. This CDR3 has 14 residues. CDR1 MDHEN and CDR2 SYDVKM come from the germline V gene. CDR3 protein: CASSPEATGTEAFF. The CDR3 bases are TGTGCCAGCAGTCCGGAGGCGACAGGGACTGAAGCTTTCTTT.

Here the CDR3 DNA reads TGTGCCAGCAGTACCGGGACAGGGCAAGCTAACTATGGCTACACCTTC. Its protein product is CASSTGTGQANYGYTF. J is TRBJ1-2 and V is TRBV6-1; 9 bases align to TRBD1. The germline gives CDR1 MNHNS, CDR2 SASEGT. This CDR3 is 16 amino acids long. The V segment lost 5 bases and the J segment 0 bases; nucleotides outside the gene matches: 7.

V gene TRBV7-8 combines with J gene TRBJ2-5; D remains ambiguous. Germline CDR1 reads SGHVS; CDR2 reads FQNEAQ. This CDR3 region has 11 residues. V lost 4 bases, J lost 5 bases, and 5 bases lay in between. This CDR3 reads CASSSWETQYF. The CDR3 DNA sequence: TGTGCCAGCAGCTCTTGGGAGACCCAGTACTTC.

The rearrangement joins TRBV28 to TRBJ1-5, with TRBD1 as a possible D gene (5 bases). The length of the CDR3 is 14 residues. V lost 6 bases and J lost 7, with 16 bases in between. Germline CDR1 MDHEN, CDR2 SYDVKM. The DNA of the CDR3 is TGTGCCAGCAGCTCCGGGGGGGGTGGCCAGCCCCAGCATTTT. This sequence encodes CASSSGGGGQPQHF.

This chain links TRBV19 with TRBJ2-3, with 8 nucleotides matching TRBD2. V lost 6 bases, J lost 5 bases, and 1 base stayed unmatched. The germline CDR1 and CDR2 sequences are LNHDA and SQIVND (reference sequence). The CDR3 spans 12 residues. The DNA of the CDR3 is TGTGCCAGTAGAACTAGCGGAGATACGCAGTATTTT. It is translated as CASRTSGDTQYF.

The chain recombines TRBV20-1 with TRBJ1-3; D gene unclear. The CDR3 length is 12 residues. Per the germline V gene, CDR1 is DFQATT and CDR2 is SNEGSKA (reference sequence). Trimming removed 5 bases at V and 4 bases at J, with 9 bases between. The CDR3 is CSAGPKGNTIYF. The CDR3 DNA sequence: TGCAGTGCTGGCCCCAAGGGAAACACCATATATTTT.

The chain couples TRBV7-2 to TRBJ2-1; 9 bases map to TRBD2. The CDR3 runs 16 residues. Germline V gene sequence: CDR1 SGHTA, CDR2 FQGNSA. The V gene end was trimmed by 3 bases and the J gene end by 0 bases; junction bases not matched to a gene: 3. Here the CDR3 reads CASSFPAGGSYNEQFF. CDR3 DNA sequence: TGTGCCAGCAGCTTCCCAGCGGGAGGCTCCTACAATGAGCAGTTCTTC.

V gene TRBV14 combines with J gene TRBJ2-7; D is perhaps TRBD1 (5 bases). With 3 bases removed from V and 4 bases from J, the gap between germline ends came to 7 bases. This CDR3 is 12 amino acids long. In germline, CDR1 is SGHDN, CDR2 FVKESK. CDR3 amino acids: CASSHTGYEQYF. CDR3 in DNA: TGTGCCAGCAGCCACACAGGTTACGAGCAGTACTTC.

The rearrangement uses TRBV28 and TRBJ1-2; 8 nucleotides agree with TRBD1. The CDR3 consists of 15 residues. Per the germline V gene, CDR1 is MDHEN and CDR2 is SYDVKM. J lost 4 bases, V lost 5 bases, and 9 bases had no gene match. CDR3 sequence: CASSIQGARSYGYTF. The CDR3 nucleotides read TGTGCCAGCAGTATTCAGGGGGCGCGAAGCTATGGCTACACCTTC.

The chain combines TRBV7-2 with TRBJ2-7; D gene unclear. Germline V CDR1 and CDR2: SGHTA, FQGNSA. The CDR3 contains 16 residues. Between the trimmed V and J ends, which lost 1 base and 1 base, there was a span of 14 bases. The CDR3 region has the DNA TGTGCCAGCAGCTTAGGTTTCAGTGATCGGTCCTACGAGCAGTACTTC. Translated, it gives CASSLGFSDRSYEQYF.

V gene TRBV28 combines with J gene TRBJ1-1; 10 nucleotides match TRBD1. Germline CDR1 MDHEN, CDR2 SYDVKM. The CDR3 has 15 residues. V was clipped by 3 bases and J by 6 bases; unmatched bases: 7. This CDR3 is CASSFRGQGHPEAFF. CDR3 DNA: TGTGCCAGCAGTTTTAGGGGACAGGGGCACCCTGAAGCTTTCTTT.

The chain links TRBV6-1 to TRBJ1-2, with 8 bases aligning to TRBD1. This CDR3 is built from 12 residues. J gave up 7 bases and V 7 bases, and 5 bases lay outside the gene matches. Per germline, CDR1 MNHNS and CDR2 SASEGT. The DNA of the CDR3 is TGTGCCAGCACCAAGGACAGGGCTGGCTACACCTTC. This gives the protein CASTKDRAGYTF.

This clonotype was seen more than once but under ten times. The J gene is TRBJ1-1, the V gene TRBV7-2; TRBD1 matches 7 bases. Germline-derived CDR1 and CDR2 are SGHTA and FQGNSA. With 6 bases clipped from V and 5 bases from J, the junction kept 9 bases outside the gene matches. The CDR3 runs 14 residues. The CDR3 coding sequence is TGTGCCAGCAGTTTCACAGGGGTGGGAACTGAAGCTTTCTTT. Translating it yields CASSFTGVGTEAFF.

This rearrangement joins TRBV6-1 to TRBJ2-6; D ambiguous. The CDR3 has 16 amino acids. Germline V gene data show CDR1 as MNHNS and CDR2 as SASEGT. V lost 4 bases to trimming and J lost 4 bases, with 14 bases between them. CDR3: CASSGSWTSGANVLTF. The CDR3 bases are TGTGCCAGCAGTGGAAGTTGGACGTCAGGGGCCAACGTCCTGACTTTC.